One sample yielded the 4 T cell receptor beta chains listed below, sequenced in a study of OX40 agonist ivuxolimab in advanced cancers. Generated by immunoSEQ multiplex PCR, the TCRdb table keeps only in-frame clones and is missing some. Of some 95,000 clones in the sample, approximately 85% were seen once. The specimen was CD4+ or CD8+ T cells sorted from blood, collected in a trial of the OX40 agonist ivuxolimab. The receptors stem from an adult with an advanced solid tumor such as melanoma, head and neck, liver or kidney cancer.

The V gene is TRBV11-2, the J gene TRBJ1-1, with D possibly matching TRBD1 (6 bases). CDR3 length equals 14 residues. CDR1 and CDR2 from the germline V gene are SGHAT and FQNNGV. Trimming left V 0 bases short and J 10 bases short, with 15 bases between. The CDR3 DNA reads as TGTGCCAGCAGCTTAGATGGGGTGGGGGGCACAGCTTTCTTT. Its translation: CASSLDGVGGTAFF.

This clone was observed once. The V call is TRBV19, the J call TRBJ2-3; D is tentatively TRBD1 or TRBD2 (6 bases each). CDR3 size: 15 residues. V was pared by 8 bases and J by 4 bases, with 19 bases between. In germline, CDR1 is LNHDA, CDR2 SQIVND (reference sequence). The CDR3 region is CASATSGGGPDTQYF. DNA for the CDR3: TGTGCCAGTGCGACAAGCGGAGGGGGGCCAGATACGCAGTATTTT.

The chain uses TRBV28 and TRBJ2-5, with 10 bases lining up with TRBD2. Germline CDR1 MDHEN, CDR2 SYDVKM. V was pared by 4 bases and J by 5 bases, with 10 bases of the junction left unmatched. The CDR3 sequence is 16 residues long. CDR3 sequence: CASSYPGLAREETQYF. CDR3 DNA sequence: TGTGCCAGCAGTTATCCGGGACTAGCGCGGGAGGAGACCCAGTACTTC.

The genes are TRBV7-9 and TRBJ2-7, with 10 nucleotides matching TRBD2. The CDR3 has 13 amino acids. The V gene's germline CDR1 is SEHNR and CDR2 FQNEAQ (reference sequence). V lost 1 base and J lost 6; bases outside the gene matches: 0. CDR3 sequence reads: CASSLGLAGEQYF. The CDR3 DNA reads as TGTGCCAGCAGCTTAGGACTAGCGGGCGAGCAGTACTTC.